Presented here are 19 T cell receptor beta chains from one specimen sequenced in a study of beta chain features in type 1 diabetes. Points from the study as a whole: Among all four CD4+ subsets, Type 1 diabetes patients had TCRB CDR3s that were moderately but significantly shorter.

Which antigens these TCRs recognize remains unknown. The isolated RNA, all of it, was reverse transcribed, so expressed TCRB transcripts were what got sequenced. Sequencing used immunoSEQ multiplex PCR; TCRdb keeps in-frame clones, though not all of them. This sample has 300,000 to 400,000 clones, with around 10% found just once. Sequencing input: central memory CD4+ T cells from blood. These receptors were collected from a man in his thirties or forties with type 1 diabetes.

This clone was observed a few times. The CDR3: CASSLAGQGMTQYF. CDR3 DNA: TGTGCCAGCAGCTTAGCGGGACAGGGAATGACCCAGTACTTC. The gene calls are TRBV11-2 and TRBJ2-5; the match to TRBD1 covers 9 bases. This CDR3 has 14 residues. Losses at the gene ends were 1 base for V and 7 bases for J; bases not matched to a gene: 4. The germline gives CDR1 SGHAT, CDR2 FQNNGV. The full variable domain, completed using reference TRBV11-2 and TRBJ2-5, is EAGVAQSPRYKIIEKRQSVAFWCNPISGHATLYWYQQILGQGPKLLIQFQNNGVVDDSQLPKDRFSAERLKGVDSTLKIQPAKLEDSAVYLCASSLAGQGMTQYFGPGTRLLVL.

The J gene is TRBJ1-5, the V gene TRBV18, with 7 bases identical to TRBD1. The CDR3 spans 15 residues. Germline values: CDR1 KGHSH, CDR2 LQKENI. Trimming cost V 4 bases and J 6 bases; bases outside gene matches: 9. CDR3 nucleotide sequence: TGTGCCAGCTCACTATGGGAGGGGGCGATTCAGCCCCAGCATTTT. As protein: CASSLWEGAIQPQHF.

The rearrangement links TRBV14 to TRBJ2-5; D is tentatively TRBD1 or TRBD2 (5 bases each). Germline CDR1 is SGHDN and CDR2 is FVKESK. Trimming left V 4 bases short and J 4 bases short, with 22 bases between. The CDR3 length is 17 residues. CDR3 protein: CASSRRFGTPQGETQYF. The DNA for the CDR3 is TGTGCCAGCAGCCGACGCTTCGGGACCCCGCAGGGAGAGACCCAGTACTTC.

CDR3 protein: CASSLPSGDPYNEQFF. The DNA for the CDR3 is TGTGCCAGCAGTTTACCTAGCGGGGACCCTTACAATGAGCAGTTCTTC. V and J are TRBV28 and TRBJ2-1; 9 bases are a match to TRBD2. Losses at the gene ends were 2 bases for V and 4 bases for J; bases not matched to a gene: 6. The CDR3 contains 16 residues. Per germline, CDR1 MDHEN and CDR2 SYDVKM.

The CDR3 DNA sequence: TGTGCCAGCAGTGACGCAGGGACGACAGATACGCAGTATTTT. This codes for CASSDAGTTDTQYF. The genes are TRBV25-1 and TRBJ2-3; D possibly matches TRBD1 or TRBD2 (5 bases each). The CDR3 contains 14 residues. In germline, CDR1 is MGHDK, CDR2 SYGVNS. The ends were cut back, 3 bases at V and 3 bases at J, with 10 bases in the middle.

This clone has a handful of counts. J is TRBJ1-4 and V is TRBV6-1, with D unresolved. CDR1 MNHNS and CDR2 SASEGT come from the germline V gene. This CDR3 is 14 amino acids long. V shed 8 bases and J shed 1 base, with 11 bases lying between them. CDR3 bases: TGTGCCAGCGGCGTGGGTGGAACTAATGAAAAACTGTTTTTT. Encoded protein: CASGVGGTNEKLFF.

This clone occurred a few times. The V call is TRBV4-1, the J call TRBJ1-1, with D unresolved. With 3 bases removed from V and 6 bases from J, the gap between germline ends came to 23 bases. CDR1 MGHRA and CDR2 YSYEKL come from the germline V gene. The CDR3 is made up of 17 amino acids. CDR3 amino acids: CASSHLGDTRPGAEAFF. The CDR3 nucleotides are TGCGCCAGCAGCCACCTAGGTGACACCCGACCCGGGGCTGAAGCTTTCTTT.

The table lists this clone with a few counts. Other DNA sequences in this sample translate to the same CDR3. The chain couples TRBV5-1 to TRBJ2-3; TRBD2 aligns across 11 bases. Germline-derived CDR1 and CDR2 are SGHRS and YFSETQ. The CDR3 runs 16 residues. The J segment lost 2 bases and the V segment lost 0 bases, leaving 2 bases of the junction unmatched. This CDR3 reads CASSLGLAGPTDTQYF. CDR3 coding DNA: TGCGCCAGCAGCTTGGGACTAGCGGGACCCACAGATACGCAGTATTTT.

V and J are TRBV5-6 and TRBJ1-2; no clear D. Per germline, CDR1 SGHDT and CDR2 YYEEEE. CDR3 length: 15 residues. The V end lost 4 bases, the J end lost 7 bases, and 20 bases lay between the germline ends. CDR3 sequence: CASSMITALSSGYTF. CDR3 sequence (DNA): TGTGCCAGCAGCATGATAACGGCCCTATCGAGTGGCTACACCTTC.

This chain links TRBV6-5 with TRBJ2-7; tentative D call: TRBD2 (6 bases). The CDR3 consists of 15 residues. Trimming cost V 2 bases and J 3 bases, with 14 bases left between them. Germline values: CDR1 MNHEY, CDR2 SVGAGI. CDR3 loop: CASSYRERAGYEQYF. CDR3 in DNA: TGTGCCAGCAGTTACAGGGAGCGGGCCGGCTACGAGCAGTACTTC.

CDR3 sequence reads: CSAKQAAGYEQYF. The CDR3 DNA reads as TGCAGCGCCAAACAGGCCGCCGGCTACGAGCAGTACTTC. This chain uses TRBV29-1 with TRBJ2-7; TRBD1 might be the D (5 bases). V dropped 7 bases and J dropped 3 bases, with 16 bases sitting between them. CDR1 is SQVTM, CDR2 ANQGSEA, per germline. The CDR3 runs 13 residues.

The chain has TRBV11-3 and TRBJ1-1; D is possibly TRBD1 (5 bases). Germline-derived CDR1 and CDR2 are SGHNT and YENEEA. The V gene lost 7 bases and the J gene lost 4 bases, with 13 bases spanning the gap. This CDR3 has 13 amino acids. This CDR3 reads CASTFLGGTEAFF. CDR3 coding DNA: TGTGCCAGCACCTTTTTGGGGGGCACTGAAGCTTTCTTT.

J is TRBJ1-1 and V is TRBV7-9; D is ambiguous. This CDR3 is 14 amino acids long. Trimming cost V 5 bases and J 1 base, with 11 bases left between them. In germline, CDR1 is SEHNR, CDR2 FQNEAQ (reference sequence). CDR3 amino acids: CASSIDGPNTEAFF. CDR3 in DNA: TGTGCCAGCAGCATAGACGGACCGAACACTGAAGCTTTCTTT.

The rearrangement links TRBV19 to TRBJ2-7, with D perhaps being TRBD1 or TRBD2 (6 bases each). Trimming removed 9 bases at V and 5 bases at J, with 20 bases between. Germline V lookup: CDR1 LNHDA, CDR2 SQIVND (reference sequence). This CDR3 spans 14 amino acids. Here the CDR3 reads CASRRQGTSHEQYF. DNA of the CDR3: TGTGCCAGCCGGAGGCAGGGGACTTCCCACGAGCAGTACTTC.

This chain connects TRBV18 to TRBJ2-7, with 8 bases matching TRBD1. From germline, CDR1 is KGHSH and CDR2 LQKENI. The CDR3 length is 14 residues. V was clipped by 0 bases and J by 5 bases; unmatched bases: 3. The CDR3 DNA follows: TGTGCCAGCTCACCACCGGCAGGGGGCCACGAGCAGTACTTC. Protein product: CASSPPAGGHEQYF.

The chain combines TRBV7-8 with TRBJ2-3; tentatively, D is TRBD2 (6 bases). Per the germline V gene, CDR1 is SGHVS and CDR2 is FQNEAQ. The CDR3 is 16 amino acids. V dropped 5 bases and J dropped 2 bases, with 17 bases sitting between them. The CDR3 protein is CASSPRRDATTDTQYF. Written as DNA, the CDR3 is TGTGCCAGCAGCCCTAGGAGGGATGCTACCACAGATACGCAGTATTTT.

The J gene is TRBJ1-2, the V gene TRBV19, with a tentative D call TRBD1 (6 bases). CDR1 is LNHDA and CDR2 is SQIVND in the germline V gene (reference sequence). CDR3 length: 14 residues. Trimming took off 3 bases at V and 5 bases at J, with 13 bases between the two ends. The CDR3 nucleotides read TGTGCCAGTAGTATTAACAGGGAAACATATGGCTACACCTTC. Its protein product is CASSINRETYGYTF.

The V call is TRBV6-6, the J call TRBJ1-5; TRBD1 agrees at 7 bases. The CDR3 contains 15 residues. From germline, CDR1 is MNHNY and CDR2 SVGAGI (reference sequence). With 2 bases clipped from V and 4 bases from J, the junction kept 5 bases outside the gene matches. Here the CDR3 reads CASSYAGRGNQPQHF. In DNA, the CDR3 is TGTGCCAGCAGTTACGCGGGCAGGGGGAATCAGCCCCAGCATTTT.

This clone was observed a handful of times. The CDR3 DNA follows: TGTGCCAGCAGCGTAGCTAGCGGGGGTTTGCAAGAGACCCAGTACTTC. Amino acids: CASSVASGGLQETQYF. V usage is TRBV9 and J usage is TRBJ2-5; 10 positions match TRBD2. From germline, CDR1 is SGDLS and CDR2 YYNGEE. J lost 2 bases, V lost 0 bases, and 4 bases had no gene match. The CDR3 has 16 residues.